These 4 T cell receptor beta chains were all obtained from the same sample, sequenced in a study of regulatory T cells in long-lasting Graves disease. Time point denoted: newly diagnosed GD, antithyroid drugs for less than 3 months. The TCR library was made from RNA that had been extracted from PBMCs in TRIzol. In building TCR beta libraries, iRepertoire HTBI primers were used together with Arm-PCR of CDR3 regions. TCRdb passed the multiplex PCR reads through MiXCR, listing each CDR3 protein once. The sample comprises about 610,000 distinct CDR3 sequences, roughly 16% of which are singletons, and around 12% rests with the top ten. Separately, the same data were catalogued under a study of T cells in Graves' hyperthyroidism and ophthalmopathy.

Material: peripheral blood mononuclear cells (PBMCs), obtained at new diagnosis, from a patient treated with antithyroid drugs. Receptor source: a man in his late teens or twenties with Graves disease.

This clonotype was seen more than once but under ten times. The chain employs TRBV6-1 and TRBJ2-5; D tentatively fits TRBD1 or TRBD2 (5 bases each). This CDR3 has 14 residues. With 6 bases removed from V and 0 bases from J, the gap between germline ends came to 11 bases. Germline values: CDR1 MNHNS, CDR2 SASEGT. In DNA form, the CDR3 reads TGTGCCAGCAGACGGGACGGCAACCAAGAGACCCAGTACTTC. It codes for CASRRDGNQETQYF.

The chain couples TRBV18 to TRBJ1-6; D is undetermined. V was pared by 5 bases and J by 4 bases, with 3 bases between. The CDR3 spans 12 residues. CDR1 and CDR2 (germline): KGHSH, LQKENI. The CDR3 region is CASSKYNSPLHF. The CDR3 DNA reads TGTGCCAGCTCAAAATATAATTCACCCCTCCACTTT.

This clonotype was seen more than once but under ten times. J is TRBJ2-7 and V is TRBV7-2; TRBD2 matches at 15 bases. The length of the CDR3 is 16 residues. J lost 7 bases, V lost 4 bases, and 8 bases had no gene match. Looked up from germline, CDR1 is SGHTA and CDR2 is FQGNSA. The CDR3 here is CASSSWTSGRVDEQYF. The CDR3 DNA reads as TGTGCCAGCAGCTCCTGGACTAGCGGGAGGGTGGATGAGCAGTACTTC.

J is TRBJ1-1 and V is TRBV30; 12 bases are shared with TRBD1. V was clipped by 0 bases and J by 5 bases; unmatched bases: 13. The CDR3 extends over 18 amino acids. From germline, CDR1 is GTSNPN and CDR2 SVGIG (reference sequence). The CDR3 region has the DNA TGTGCCTGGAGTGTCCGAGCCGGGACAGGGGGCGCGGGGACTGAAGCTTTCTTT. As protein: CAWSVRAGTGGAGTEAFF.